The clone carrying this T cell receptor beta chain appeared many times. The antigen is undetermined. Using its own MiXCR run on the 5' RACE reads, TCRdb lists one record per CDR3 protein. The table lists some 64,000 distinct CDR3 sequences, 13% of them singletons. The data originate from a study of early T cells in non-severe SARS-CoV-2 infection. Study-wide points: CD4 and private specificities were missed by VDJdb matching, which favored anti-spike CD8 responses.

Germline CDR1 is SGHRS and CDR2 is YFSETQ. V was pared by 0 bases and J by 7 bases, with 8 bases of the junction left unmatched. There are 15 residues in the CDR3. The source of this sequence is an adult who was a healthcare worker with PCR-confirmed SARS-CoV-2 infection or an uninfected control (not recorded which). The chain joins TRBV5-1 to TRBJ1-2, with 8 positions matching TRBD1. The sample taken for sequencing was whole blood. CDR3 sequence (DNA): TGCGCCAGCAGCTTGGCCGGACAGGGCTCCCTTGGCTACACCTTC. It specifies CASSLAGQGSLGYTF.